This T cell receptor (beta chain) was retrieved from a study of cytomegalovirus exposure and HLA in healthy donors. Study conclusions and caveats: TCR beta V- and J-gene trimming was later associated with a missense DCLRE1C variant.

60 Vbeta and 13 Jbeta primers were used in PCR. Profiled with immunoSEQ multiplex PCR; TCRdb holds only in-frame clones, not every one. The repertoire holds roughly 120,000 clones, with approximately 74% as singletons. This clone was seen a handful of times. The antigen remains undetermined. The germline V gene has CDR1 SSHAT and CDR2 FNYEAQ (reference sequence). Trimming cost V 3 bases and J 6 bases; bases outside gene matches: 6. This CDR3 region has 16 residues. The clonotype comes from a woman aged 45-59 years in good health and CMV-seropositive. Sample: PBMCs. V gene TRBV7-7 combines with J gene TRBJ2-5; 14 nucleotides match TRBD2. The CDR3 sequence is CASSFRTSGGRKTQYF. Written as DNA, the CDR3 is TGTGCCAGCAGCTTCAGGACTAGCGGGGGGCGGAAGACCCAGTACTTC.